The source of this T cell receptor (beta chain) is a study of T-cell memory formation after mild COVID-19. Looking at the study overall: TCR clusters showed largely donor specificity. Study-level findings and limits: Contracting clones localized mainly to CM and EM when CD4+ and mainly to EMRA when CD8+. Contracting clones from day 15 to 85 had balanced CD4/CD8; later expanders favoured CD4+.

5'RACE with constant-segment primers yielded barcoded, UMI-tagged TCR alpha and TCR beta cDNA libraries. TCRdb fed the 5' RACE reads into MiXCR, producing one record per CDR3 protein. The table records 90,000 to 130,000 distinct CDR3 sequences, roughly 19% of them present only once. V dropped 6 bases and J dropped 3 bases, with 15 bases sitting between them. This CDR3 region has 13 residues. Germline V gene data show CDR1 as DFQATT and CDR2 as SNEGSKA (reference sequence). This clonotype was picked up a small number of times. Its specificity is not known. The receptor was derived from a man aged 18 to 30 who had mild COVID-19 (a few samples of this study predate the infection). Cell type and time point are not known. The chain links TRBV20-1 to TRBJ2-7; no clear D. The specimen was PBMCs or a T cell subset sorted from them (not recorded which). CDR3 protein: CSARQAPIYEQYF. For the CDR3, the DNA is TGCAGTGCCCGTCAGGCACCGATCTACGAGCAGTACTTC.